This T cell receptor (beta chain) derives from a study of blood T cell repertoires in COVID-19. About the study: COVID-19 samples from acute and convalescent phases originated in the United States, Italy and Spain.

Per the authors' pipeline: Cell counts per sample came from amplifying reference gene primers. Assay used: immunoSEQ multiplex PCR; TCRdb lists only in-frame clones, some missing. V and J calls plus clone size are reproduced from that table; the DNA served to infer D and trimming. The table shows more than 200,000 clones, with 75% to 90% occurring only once. V was clipped by 0 bases and J by 0 bases, with 5 bases between them. The germline V gene encodes CDR1 LNHNV and CDR2 YYDKDF (reference sequence). The CDR3 consists of 15 residues. V gene TRBV15 combines with J gene TRBJ1-4; unclear D gene. Material for sequencing was peripheral blood. This sequence was found in an elderly woman with COVID-19, enrolled during active disease. The DNA of the CDR3 is TGTGCCACCAGCAGAGACAGTTCAACTAATGAAAAACTGTTTTTT. Protein product: CATSRDSSTNEKLFF.